This record concerns one T cell receptor (beta chain) sequence. The antigen is undetermined. Germline CDR1 reads LNHNV; CDR2 reads YYDKDF (reference sequence). The germline V and J ends were trimmed by 1 base and 0 bases, with 3 bases remaining between them. The CDR3 runs 13 residues. Primers for the PCR totalled 60 Vbeta and 13 Jbeta. The repertoire was sequenced with immunoSEQ multiplex PCR; TCRdb's copy has only in-frame clones and lacks some. The sample holds around 200,000 clones, under 85% seen once. This sample is drawn from a study of cytomegalovirus exposure and HLA in healthy donors. Study-level findings and limits: Later genetic work tied a missense DCLRE1C variant to beta-chain V and J trimming.

The sample consisted of PBMCs. The clonotype originates from a man between 45 and 60 years old in good health and CMV-seronegative. The chain carries TRBV15 and TRBJ2-5; D is uncertain. CDR3 in DNA: TGTGCCACCAGCAGAGGGCACCAAGAGACCCAGTACTTC. It translates to CATSRGHQETQYF.